Each of the 32 T cell receptor beta chains below was sequenced from the same sample in a study of cytomegalovirus exposure and HLA in healthy donors. The PCR ran on 60 Vbeta and 13 Jbeta primers. Sequencing used immunoSEQ multiplex PCR; TCRdb keeps in-frame clones, though not all of them. Counted here are roughly 150,000 clones, 75% occurring once; the ten biggest clones make up roughly 10%. Sequencing was carried out using PBMCs. These receptors were obtained from a man younger than 30 in good health and CMV-seropositive.

This sequence joins TRBV6-5 and TRBJ2-2; the D gene is possibly TRBD2 (6 bases). Germline CDR1 MNHEY, CDR2 SVGAGI. The CDR3 length is 15 residues. V lost 2 bases to trimming and J lost 2 bases, with 9 bases between them. The CDR3 coding sequence is TGTGCCAGCAGTTACGGGGACTCAAACACCGGGGAGCTGTTTTTT. Amino acid sequence: CASSYGDSNTGELFF.

Only a few counts were recorded for this clone. The chain carries TRBV25-1 and TRBJ2-1; 15 bases line up with TRBD2. The V segment lost 7 bases and the J segment 2 bases; nucleotides outside the gene matches: 9. The CDR3 sequence is 18 residues long. Per germline, CDR1 MGHDK and CDR2 SYGVNS. CDR3 DNA: TGTGCCAGCAACGAAGGGACTAGCGGGAGGCGTACCTACAATGAGCAGTTCTTC. Its translation is CASNEGTSGRRTYNEQFF.

This clone has just a few counts. The chain has TRBV30 and TRBJ2-6; D perhaps matches TRBD1 (5 bases). Germline loops: CDR1 GTSNPN, CDR2 SVGIG (reference sequence). The ends were cut back, 4 bases at V and 4 bases at J, with 23 bases in the middle. The CDR3 totals 18 residues. The CDR3 loop reads CAWTVLREEVYGANVLTF. The CDR3 DNA follows: TGTGCCTGGACCGTCCTCAGGGAAGAGGTTTACGGGGCCAACGTCCTGACTTTC.

The chain couples TRBV19 to TRBJ2-7, with TRBD2 identical over 9 bases. Germline CDR1 is LNHDA and CDR2 is SQIVND (reference sequence). The CDR3 is made up of 14 amino acids. J gave up 5 bases and V 6 bases, and 8 bases lay outside the gene matches. The CDR3 spells CASSGSGSGHEQYF. The CDR3 DNA follows: TGTGCCAGTAGCGGTAGCGGGAGCGGCCACGAGCAGTACTTC.

The V call is TRBV5-1, the J call TRBJ2-5, with TRBD2 matching over 8 bases. The DNA end favors TRBJ2-7, so the J call may be wrong. Germline loops: CDR1 SGHRS, CDR2 YFSETQ. This CDR3 is 14 amino acids long. The CDR3 nucleotides read TGCGCCAGCAGCCCAGCGGGAGTCACCTACGAGCAGTACTTC. Protein: CASSPAGVTYEQYF.

This clone was recorded a few times. The chain is built from TRBV2 and TRBJ2-5; 8 nucleotides line up with TRBD1. Near its end, the DNA agrees better with TRBJ2-7, so the J call may be wrong. The CDR3 runs 13 residues. The germline CDR1 and CDR2 sequences are SNHLY and FYNNEI. CDR3 bases: TGTGCCAGCAATGGACAGGGTATCTACGAGCAGTACTTC. Protein product: CASNGQGIYEQYF.

This chain joins TRBV5-4 and TRBJ2-3; 8 nucleotides align to TRBD2. The CDR3 extends over 15 amino acids. Germline CDR1 reads SGHNT; CDR2 reads YYREEE (reference sequence). The V gene end was trimmed by 6 bases and the J gene end by 2 bases; junction bases not matched to a gene: 8. The CDR3 sequence: CASMGPAGVTDTQYF. CDR3 in DNA: TGTGCCAGCATGGGCCCAGCGGGAGTCACAGATACGCAGTATTTT.

V and J are TRBV5-4 and TRBJ2-6; D remains unclear. Trimming took off 0 bases at V and 4 bases at J, with 11 bases between the two ends. The germline CDR1 and CDR2 sequences are SGHNT and YYREEE (reference sequence). This CDR3 is built from 16 residues. Here the CDR3 DNA reads TGTGCCAGCAGCTTGGGACCCCCTAGGGGGGCCAACGTCCTGACTTTC. Protein: CASSLGPPRGANVLTF.

The rearrangement joins TRBV28 to TRBJ2-4; 8 bases line up with TRBD2. J gave up 4 bases and V 4 bases, and 12 bases lay outside the gene matches. Germline CDR1 and CDR2: MDHEN and SYDVKM. CDR3 length: 17 amino acids. CDR3 sequence (DNA): TGTGCCAGCAGTTCCTGGGCTAGCGGGCCTCATAAAAACATTCAGTACTTC. This gives the protein CASSSWASGPHKNIQYF.

This chain's CDR3 is CASSIGTSGVETQYF. DNA for the CDR3: TGTGCCAGTAGTATAGGGACTAGCGGGGTAGAGACCCAGTACTTC. The chain carries TRBV19 and TRBJ2-5; 12 nucleotides match TRBD2. Germline-derived CDR1 and CDR2 are LNHDA and SQIVND (reference sequence). With 1 base clipped from V and 4 bases from J, the junction kept 1 base outside the gene matches. This CDR3 spans 15 amino acids.

This chain joins TRBV28 and TRBJ1-3; D is uncertain. Between the trimmed V and J ends, which lost 10 bases and 0 bases, there was a span of 16 bases. The CDR3 covers 15 residues. CDR1 is MDHEN, CDR2 SYDVKM, per germline. Here the CDR3 reads CAITSGRHSGNTIYF. The CDR3 nucleotides read TGTGCCATCACCAGCGGCCGACACTCTGGAAACACCATATATTTT.

The rearrangement uses TRBV10-3 and TRBJ2-5; the D gene is possibly TRBD2 (6 bases). This CDR3 has 16 residues. Germline V gene sequence: CDR1 ENHRY, CDR2 SYGVKD. Trimming removed 2 bases at V and 1 base at J, with 14 bases between. CDR3 DNA: TGTGCCATCAGTGAGGACTTAATTAGCGGCCAAGAGACCCAGTACTTC. Encoded protein: CAISEDLISGQETQYF.

The chain links TRBV30 to TRBJ2-7, with TRBD1 identical over 9 bases. This CDR3 comprises 13 residues. V dropped 3 bases and J dropped 7; count of bases not matched to a gene: 7. Germline CDR1 reads GTSNPN; CDR2 reads SVGIG (reference sequence). CDR3 region: CAWRDRGGREQYF. DNA of the CDR3: TGTGCCTGGAGGGACAGGGGAGGTCGGGAGCAGTACTTC.

This chain's CDR3 is CASSLAGAYNEQFF. The CDR3 bases are TGCGCCAGCAGCTTGGCAGGGGCCTACAATGAGCAGTTCTTC. The chain has TRBV5-1 and TRBJ2-1, with a possible D match to TRBD1 (6 bases). The CDR3 sequence is 14 residues long. Looked up from germline, CDR1 is SGHRS and CDR2 is YFSETQ. Trimming cost V 0 bases and J 2 bases, with 6 bases left between them.

The chain recombines TRBV28 with TRBJ1-5; D might be TRBD1 (6 bases). V was clipped by 2 bases and J by 7 bases, with 9 bases between them. The CDR3 totals 13 residues. Germline CDR1 and CDR2: MDHEN and SYDVKM. The CDR3 region has the DNA TGTGCCAGCAGTTTAGAGGACAGCCAGCCCCAGCATTTT. Its protein product is CASSLEDSQPQHF.

V and J are TRBV5-3 and TRBJ2-1, with TRBD2 identical over 8 bases. TRBV5-3 is an open reading frame, and its role is uncertain. The CDR3 length is 17 residues. With 1 base clipped from V and 1 base from J, the junction kept 7 bases outside the gene matches. As DNA, the CDR3 is TGTGCCAGAAGCTTGCTACCTACTAGCGGATCCTACAATGAGCAGTTCTTC. Translated, it gives CARSLLPTSGSYNEQFF.

On this clone: This CDR3 is also generated by other DNA sequences in the sample. Here the CDR3 DNA reads TGTGCCAGCAGTCGTAGCGGGAGCTCGTACAATGAGCAGTTCTTC. Encoded protein: CASSRSGSSYNEQFF. The chain recombines TRBV6-5 with TRBJ2-1, with 9 bases matching TRBD2. From germline, CDR1 is MNHEY and CDR2 SVGAGI. The V gene end was trimmed by 5 bases and the J gene end by 4 bases; junction bases not matched to a gene: 6. The CDR3 sequence is 15 residues long.

The V and J genes are TRBV5-8 and TRBJ1-2; D not resolved. CDR1 and CDR2 from the germline V gene are SGHTS and YDEGEE. Deletions cut 1 base from V and 1 base from J, with 8 bases between. The CDR3 totals 14 residues. This CDR3 is CASSLIAVNYGYTF. The CDR3, as DNA: TGTGCCAGCAGCTTGATAGCAGTTAACTATGGCTACACCTTC. Variable domain in full (rest from reference TRBV5-8 and TRBJ1-2): EAGVTQSPTHLIKTRGQQATLRCSPISGHTSVYWYQQALGLGLQFLLWYDEGEERNRGNFPPRFSGRQFPNYSSELNVNALELEDSALYLCASSLIAVNYGYTFGSGTRLTVV.

V and J are TRBV2 and TRBJ2-3, with TRBD2 matching 7 bases. Germline assignment: CDR1 SNHLY and CDR2 FYNNEI. V was clipped by 3 bases and J by 11 bases; unmatched bases: 8. The CDR3 length is 13 residues. CDR3: CASSDKPGGRQYF. In DNA form, the CDR3 reads TGTGCCAGCAGTGATAAGCCGGGGGGTAGGCAGTATTTT.

A single count supports this clone. This chain joins TRBV6-6 and TRBJ2-2, with a possible D match to TRBD1 (7 bases). Trimming removed 8 bases from V and 3 bases from J, with 16 bases in between. Germline loops: CDR1 MNHNY, CDR2 SVGAGI (reference sequence). This CDR3 is 15 amino acids long. This chain's CDR3 is CASRGWDRHTGELFF. In nucleotides, the CDR3 is TGTGCCAGCCGGGGGTGGGACAGACACACCGGGGAGCTGTTTTTT.

The J gene is TRBJ1-2, the V gene TRBV9; D is possibly TRBD1 (5 bases). CDR3 size: 15 residues. Germline CDR1 reads SGDLS; CDR2 reads YYNGEE. Trimming cost V 6 bases and J 6 bases, with 21 bases left between them. This CDR3 is CASTDYPSGLHGYTF. CDR3 bases: TGTGCCAGCACCGACTACCCATCGGGACTCCATGGCTACACCTTC.

The J gene is TRBJ1-5, the V gene TRBV19; D possibly corresponds to TRBD1 (6 bases). CDR1 and CDR2 from the germline V gene are LNHDA and SQIVND (reference sequence). CDR3 length: 17 residues. V was trimmed by 4 bases and J by 1 base, leaving 17 bases between them. The CDR3 region has the DNA TGTGCCAGTAGTAGGACCCAGGGGAGTTTGAGCAATCAGCCCCAGCATTTT. It yields the protein CASSRTQGSLSNQPQHF.

The genes are TRBV4-1 and TRBJ1-6; D perhaps matches TRBD1 (5 bases). Germline loops: CDR1 MGHRA, CDR2 YSYEKL. V lost 0 bases, J lost 10 bases, and 10 bases lay in between. The length of the CDR3 is 14 residues. CDR3: CASSQEVTVSPLHF. In DNA form, the CDR3 reads TGCGCCAGCAGCCAAGAAGTGACAGTCTCACCCCTCCACTTT.

J is TRBJ1-1 and V is TRBV28, with 9 bases aligning to TRBD1. CDR1 is MDHEN, CDR2 SYDVKM, per germline. V dropped 7 bases and J dropped 7; count of bases not matched to a gene: 16. CDR3 length: 16 amino acids. CDR3 sequence: CASKVTGGISPNEAFF. The CDR3 DNA reads TGTGCCAGCAAGGTGACAGGGGGTATCAGCCCTAATGAAGCTTTCTTT. Full variable domain (missing parts from reference TRBV28 and TRBJ1-1): DVKVTQSSRYLVKRTGEKVFLECVQDMDHENMFWYRQDPGLGLRLIYFSYDVKMKEKGDIPEGYSVSREKKERFSLILESASTNQTSMYLCASKVTGGISPNEAFFGQGTRLTVV.

J is TRBJ2-1 and V is TRBV5-1; D ambiguous. The CDR3 is made up of 15 amino acids. V was cut by 0 bases and J by 0 bases, with 7 bases left in between. Per the germline V gene, CDR1 is SGHRS and CDR2 is YFSETQ. CDR3 in DNA: TGCGCCAGCAGCTTGGGAGGTTACTCCTACAATGAGCAGTTCTTC. This sequence encodes CASSLGGYSYNEQFF.

CDR3 region: CASSQIAGGPPDTQYF. For the CDR3, the DNA is TGCGCCAGCAGTCAAATAGCGGGAGGGCCACCAGATACGCAGTATTTT. The rearrangement links TRBV23-1 to TRBJ2-3, with 11 bases identical to TRBD2. TRBV23-1 is an ORF for which the function is uncertain. The length of the CDR3 is 16 residues. Losses at the gene ends were 2 bases for V and 4 bases for J; bases not matched to a gene: 5.

V is TRBV29-1 and J is TRBJ2-1; maybe TRBD1 (6 bases). The V gene's germline CDR1 is SQVTM and CDR2 ANQGSEA. The CDR3 consists of 14 residues. V was cut by 3 bases and J by 2 bases, with 11 bases left in between. CDR3 sequence (DNA): TGCAGCGTTGAGGGGCAGGGGACCTACAATGAGCAGTTCTTC. It yields the protein CSVEGQGTYNEQFF.

A single count supports this clone. The J gene is TRBJ2-1, the V gene TRBV4-1; D perhaps matches TRBD2 (5 bases). The CDR3 is made up of 15 amino acids. Germline CDR1 MGHRA, CDR2 YSYEKL. V lost 0 bases, J lost 8 bases, and 14 bases lay in between. CDR3 in amino acids: CASSQDGVSGDEQFF. The CDR3 DNA is TGCGCCAGCAGCCAAGACGGGGTGTCCGGGGATGAGCAGTTCTTC.

This sequence joins TRBV28 and TRBJ2-5; D is unclear. The J call may be mistaken, given a closer DNA end match to TRBJ2-7. The CDR3 is made up of 12 amino acids. Germline V lookup: CDR1 MDHEN, CDR2 SYDVKM. In DNA form, the CDR3 reads TGTGCCAGCAGTTTATTTGACTACGAGCAGTACTTC. Translating it yields CASSLFDYEQYF.

The gene calls are TRBV5-1 and TRBJ2-1; weak D call: TRBD1 (5 bases). Germline CDR1 SGHRS, CDR2 YFSETQ. V lost 4 bases, J lost 2 bases, and 13 bases lay in between. This CDR3 region has 15 residues. CDR3 bases: TGCGCCAGCAGCATGGACACAGGCCCCTACAATGAGCAGTTCTTC. As protein: CASSMDTGPYNEQFF.

As for this clone: Other DNA variants within this sample encode the same CDR3. This chain connects TRBV18 to TRBJ2-1; 12 nucleotides match TRBD1. J lost 3 bases, V lost 2 bases, and 14 bases had no gene match. The CDR3 is made up of 20 amino acids. In germline, CDR1 is KGHSH, CDR2 LQKENI. Written as DNA, the CDR3 is TGTGCCAGCTCACCATGGAGGGGACAGGGGGCCGTTCTATTCTACAATGAGCAGTTCTTC. This encodes CASSPWRGQGAVLFYNEQFF.

The rearrangement links TRBV7-9 to TRBJ1-2; a possible D gene is TRBD1 (6 bases). V was shortened by 2 bases and J by 7 bases, with 20 bases between the two germline ends. CDR3 length equals 16 residues. Germline V gene sequence: CDR1 SEHNR, CDR2 FQNEAQ (reference sequence). CDR3 amino acids: CASSLSRPRGESGYTF. Here the CDR3 DNA reads TGTGCCAGCAGCTTATCTCGGCCCAGGGGAGAGTCTGGCTACACCTTC.